Below, 28 T cell receptor beta chains from the same sample are listed, as sequenced in a study of blood T cell repertoires in COVID-19. Produced via immunoSEQ multiplex PCR; TCRdb's table is partial and in-frame only. The sample records about 16,000 clones, around 90% being singletons. The sequenced sample was peripheral blood. The origin of the receptors is a human donor in a cohort sampled during active COVID-19.

The chain has TRBV5-1 and TRBJ2-5; 8 bases match TRBD2. V trimming: 6 bases; J trimming: 2 bases; junction bases outside the gene matches: 9. Germline V CDR1 and CDR2: SGHRS, YFSETQ. The CDR3 is 15 amino acids. The CDR3 sequence: CASTIGSSGQETQYF. CDR3 sequence (DNA): TGCGCCAGCACGATTGGGTCTAGCGGGCAAGAGACCCAGTACTTC.

This clone was observed a single time. The chain recombines TRBV9 with TRBJ2-3; 12 bases are a match to TRBD2. Germline V gene data show CDR1 as SGDLS and CDR2 as YYNGEE. The V gene end was trimmed by 0 bases and the J gene end by 4 bases; junction bases not matched to a gene: 3. The CDR3 length is 16 residues. The CDR3 DNA reads as TGTGCCAGCAGCGTAGCCCCTAGCGGGGGGGCAGATACGCAGTATTTT. It is translated as CASSVAPSGGADTQYF. Together with reference TRBV9 and TRBJ2-3, the CDR3 gives the full variable domain: DSGVTQTPKHLITATGQRVTLRCSPRSGDLSVYWYQQSLDQGLQFLIQYYNGEERAKGNILERFSAQQFPDLHSELNLSSLELGDSALYFCASSVAPSGGADTQYFGPGTRLTVL.

The chain uses TRBV27 and TRBJ2-2; weak D call: TRBD2 (6 bases). Trimming removed 7 bases at V and 5 bases at J, with 17 bases between. The CDR3 loop spans 15 amino acids. Germline V gene lookup returns CDR1 MNHEY and CDR2 SMNVEV (reference sequence). The CDR3 nucleotides read TGTGCCAGCATCACCCTCGGGGGATGGACCGGGGAGCTGTTTTTT. The encoded protein is CASITLGGWTGELFF.

The rearrangement links TRBV9 to TRBJ1-4; TRBD1 agrees at 9 bases. Germline CDR1 is SGDLS and CDR2 is YYNGEE. The CDR3 has 15 amino acids. Trimming took 6 bases from V and 8 from J; bases not matched to a gene: 11. CDR3 in amino acids: CASNNHGTGLEKLFF. The CDR3 coding sequence is TGTGCCAGCAACAATCACGGGACAGGGCTCGAAAAACTGTTTTTT.

The V call is TRBV9, the J call TRBJ1-2, with 7 bases matching TRBD1. CDR1 and CDR2 from the germline V gene are SGDLS and YYNGEE. CDR3 length equals 15 residues. Unmatched junction bases numbered 7, after V lost 3 bases and J lost 2 bases. This CDR3 is CASSDSGTVNYGYTF. CDR3 bases: TGTGCCAGCAGCGACTCGGGGACAGTAAACTATGGCTACACCTTC. Full variable domain (remainder filled in from reference TRBV9 and TRBJ1-2): DSGVTQTPKHLITATGQRVTLRCSPRSGDLSVYWYQQSLDQGLQFLIQYYNGEERAKGNILERFSAQQFPDLHSELNLSSLELGDSALYFCASSDSGTVNYGYTFGSGTRLTVV.

This chain uses TRBV5-6 with TRBJ1-1; no definite D call. The CDR3 totals 12 residues. Germline V gene data show CDR1 as SGHDT and CDR2 as YYEEEE. V shed 1 base and J shed 5 bases, with 6 bases lying between them. The CDR3 bases are TGTGCCAGCAGCTTGTTCGCGACTGAAGCTTTCTTT. Translated: CASSLFATEAFF.

The chain is built from TRBV19 and TRBJ1-5, with D hard to call. Per germline, CDR1 LNHDA and CDR2 SQIVND (reference sequence). Trimming took off 5 bases at V and 0 bases at J, with 11 bases between the two ends. The CDR3 has 15 amino acids. CDR3 DNA sequence: TGTGCCAGTAGTCCCCCCCTCTATAGCAATCAGCCCCAGCATTTT. Its translation: CASSPPLYSNQPQHF.

The V and J genes are TRBV14 and TRBJ2-2; 12 positions agree with TRBD2. CDR1 and CDR2 (germline): SGHDN, FVKESK. The CDR3 is 16 amino acids. V lost 6 bases to trimming and J lost 4 bases; unmatched junction nucleotides: 6. DNA for the CDR3: TGTGCCAGCAGACTAACTAGCGGGGGGCCCACCGGGGAGCTGTTTTTT. Translation: CASRLTSGGPTGELFF. Drawing the rest from reference TRBV14 and TRBJ2-2, the complete variable domain is EAGVTQFPSHSVIEKGQTVTLRCDPISGHDNLYWYRRVMGKEIKFLLHFVKESKQDESGMPNNRFLAERTGGTYSTLKVQPAELEDSGVYFCASRLTSGGPTGELFFGEGSRLTVL.

This sequence joins TRBV11-3 and TRBJ2-3, with 10 bases aligning to TRBD2. This CDR3 has 18 amino acids. The V gene end was trimmed by 5 bases and the J gene end by 2 bases; junction bases not matched to a gene: 13. Germline CDR1 is SGHNT and CDR2 is YENEEA. CDR3 sequence reads: CASSPRGGAGGSTDTQYF. For the CDR3, the DNA is TGTGCCAGCAGCCCCCGAGGCGGAGCGGGGGGGTCCACAGATACGCAGTATTTT.

This clone came up once. This rearrangement joins TRBV6-5 to TRBJ1-2; a weak D match, TRBD1 (5 bases). The CDR3 consists of 15 residues. The germline V gene encodes CDR1 MNHEY and CDR2 SVGAGI. Trimming cost V 0 bases and J 4 bases, with 12 bases left between them. Here the CDR3 DNA reads TGTGCCAGCAGTTACTCGACTTCAGGGCGCTATGGCTACACCTTC. Translation: CASSYSTSGRYGYTF.

This clone appeared once. The chain combines TRBV4-2 with TRBJ2-1, with TRBD1 as a possible D gene (5 bases). The V gene's germline CDR1 is LGHNA and CDR2 YNFKEQ. This CDR3 is 16 amino acids long. V lost 4 bases and J lost 2, with 15 bases in between. Written as DNA, the CDR3 is TGTGCCAGCAGCCCCCAGGGCCGGCTGGCCTACAATGAGCAGTTCTTC. Amino acids: CASSPQGRLAYNEQFF.

This chain joins TRBV19 and TRBJ1-4; the D gene is possibly TRBD1 (5 bases). The CDR3 has 10 residues. Trimming stripped 6 bases from V and 12 bases from J, with 8 bases between. Germline CDR1 reads LNHDA; CDR2 reads SQIVND (reference sequence). This CDR3 is CASSQGELFF. In DNA, the CDR3 is TGTGCCAGTAGCCAGGGTGAACTGTTTTTT.

The J gene is TRBJ2-3, the V gene TRBV6-2 or TRBV6-3; D possibly corresponds to TRBD2 (5 bases). Trimming removed 5 bases at V and 1 base at J, with 19 bases between. Germline V gives CDR1 MNHEY, CDR2 SVGEGT. This CDR3 region has 17 residues. CDR3: CASSSLPRVGGTDTQYF. In nucleotides, the CDR3 is TGTGCCAGCAGTAGCCTCCCGCGGGTCGGCGGCACAGATACGCAGTATTTT.

The chain combines TRBV4-2 with TRBJ1-1; 7 bases are a match to TRBD1. Germline V lookup: CDR1 LGHNA, CDR2 YNFKEQ. The ends lost 2 bases at V and 3 bases at J; junction bases unmatched: 9. The CDR3 sequence is 16 residues long. In DNA, the CDR3 is TGTGCCAGCAGCCAATCTCCGGACAGGTCCTACACTGAAGCTTTCTTT. It yields the protein CASSQSPDRSYTEAFF.

The chain employs TRBV7-3 and TRBJ2-6; the D gene is possibly TRBD2 (6 bases). Trimming cost V 5 bases and J 10 bases, with 18 bases left between them. The germline CDR1 and CDR2 sequences are SGHTA and FQGTGA. The CDR3 is 15 residues long. The CDR3 DNA reads as TGTGCCAGCAGCCCGATAGGAGGGATCTCTAACGTCCTGACTTTC. Amino acid sequence: CASSPIGGISNVLTF.

This chain links TRBV27 with TRBJ2-5, with TRBD1 matching over 9 bases. J lost 3 bases, V lost 5 bases, and 10 bases had no gene match. Germline assignment: CDR1 MNHEY and CDR2 SMNVEV (reference sequence). The CDR3 has 16 residues. The DNA for the CDR3 is TGTGCCAGCAGTGACACTGACAGGGGGTCTGAAGAGACCCAGTACTTC. Protein product: CASSDTDRGSEETQYF.

The chain recombines TRBV25-1 with TRBJ1-6; D may be TRBD1 (5 bases). Per the germline V gene, CDR1 is MGHDK and CDR2 is SYGVNS. The V end was cut by 3 bases, the J end by 2 bases, with 14 bases between. The length of the CDR3 is 17 residues. The CDR3 region has the DNA TGTGCCAGCAGTGATTCACAGGCAGACCCCTATAATTCACCCCTCCACTTT. Amino acid sequence: CASSDSQADPYNSPLHF.

The chain uses TRBV19 and TRBJ2-3; 14 positions match TRBD2. The CDR3 sequence is 18 residues long. The germline V gene has CDR1 LNHDA and CDR2 SQIVND (reference sequence). With V trimmed by 4 bases and J by 1 base, 7 bases remained unmatched. The CDR3: CASSTPPGLAGGTDTQYF. CDR3 nucleotide sequence: TGTGCCAGTAGTACCCCCCCGGGACTAGCGGGGGGCACAGATACGCAGTATTTT.

V usage is TRBV18 and J usage is TRBJ1-1; unclear D gene. Germline loops: CDR1 KGHSH, CDR2 LQKENI. This CDR3 spans 13 amino acids. With 4 bases removed from V and 6 bases from J, the gap between germline ends came to 12 bases. CDR3: CASSQNGDSEAFF. Written as DNA, the CDR3 is TGTGCCAGCTCACAGAATGGAGATTCTGAAGCTTTCTTT. Combining the CDR3 with reference TRBV18 and TRBJ1-1 gives the whole variable domain NAGVMQNPRHLVRRRGQEARLRCSPMKGHSHVYWYRQLPEEGLKFMVYLQKENIIDESGMPKERFSAEFPKEGPSILRIQQVVRGDSAAYFCASSQNGDSEAFFGQGTRLTVV.

With regard to this clone: Additional DNA sequences in this sample encode the identical CDR3. The genes are TRBV11-2 and TRBJ1-4; unclear D gene. Germline-derived CDR1 and CDR2 are SGHAT and FQNNGV. There are 13 residues in the CDR3. V lost 2 bases and J lost 7, with 8 bases in between. The CDR3 loop reads CASSLRRLEKLFF. For the CDR3, the DNA is TGTGCCAGCAGCTTACGCAGACTTGAAAAACTGTTTTTT.

The chain combines TRBV27 with TRBJ1-5; D gene uncertain. Germline V gene sequence: CDR1 MNHEY, CDR2 SMNVEV (reference sequence). V was trimmed by 6 bases and J by 0 bases, leaving 9 bases between them. This CDR3 region has 14 residues. CDR3 sequence: CASRGGASNQPQHF. CDR3 nucleotide sequence: TGTGCCAGCAGGGGTGGAGCTAGCAATCAGCCCCAGCATTTT.

The chain couples TRBV20-1 to TRBJ1-5; D uncertain. The CDR3 covers 13 residues. CDR1 and CDR2 from the germline V gene are DFQATT and SNEGSKA (reference sequence). V shed 3 bases and J shed 5 bases, with 11 bases lying between them. The CDR3 region is CSASFRGDQPQHF. As DNA, the CDR3 is TGCAGTGCTAGTTTTCGGGGAGATCAGCCCCAGCATTTT.

The chain combines TRBV5-4 with TRBJ2-4, with D possibly matching TRBD2 (5 bases). Trimming shortened V by 0 bases and J by 4 bases, and 8 bases separated the two germline ends. The CDR3 has 14 residues. The germline gives CDR1 SGHNT, CDR2 YYREEE (reference sequence). In DNA, the CDR3 is TGTGCCAGCAGCTTGGAACTAGGTAAAAACATTCAGTACTTC. Its translation is CASSLELGKNIQYF.

The chain employs TRBV6-2 or TRBV6-3 and TRBJ2-3, with D perhaps matching TRBD1 (6 bases). CDR3 length equals 16 residues. Trimming stripped 6 bases from V and 1 base from J, with 17 bases between. Germline CDR1 and CDR2: MNHEY and SVGEGT. CDR3 coding DNA: TGTGCCAGCAGCGACCATCAGGGGTCGGGCACAGATACGCAGTATTTT. Amino acids: CASSDHQGSGTDTQYF.

V usage is TRBV5-1 and J usage is TRBJ2-3; possible D gene TRBD2, 5 bases. Trimming stripped 0 bases from V and 1 base from J, with 15 bases between. The CDR3 spans 17 residues. From germline, CDR1 is SGHRS and CDR2 YFSETQ. CDR3 coding DNA: TGCGCCAGCAGCTTGGGGCCTGGGAGAACACGCACAGATACGCAGTATTTT. This translates into CASSLGPGRTRTDTQYF.

The CDR3 DNA is TGTGCCAGCACCCCCGGGACTAGCGGATACAATGAGCAGTTCTTC. Amino acid sequence: CASTPGTSGYNEQFF. V gene TRBV6-5 combines with J gene TRBJ2-1; 11 nucleotides line up with TRBD2. The V and J ends lost 7 bases and 4 bases, in that order; junction bases with no gene match: 6. In germline, CDR1 is MNHEY, CDR2 SVGAGI. This CDR3 spans 15 amino acids.

This chain connects TRBV2 to TRBJ2-3, with 7 nucleotides matching TRBD2. V shed 5 bases, J shed 0 bases, and the junction held 5 bases outside the gene matches. This CDR3 spans 15 amino acids. Germline CDR1 is SNHLY and CDR2 is FYNNEI. The CDR3 sequence is CASSPLATSTDTQYF. The CDR3 DNA follows: TGTGCCAGCAGTCCACTAGCGACTAGCACAGATACGCAGTATTTT.

The V gene is TRBV7-9, the J gene TRBJ2-7, with 16 bases fitting TRBD2. V was pared by 6 bases and J by 6 bases, with 5 bases of the junction left unmatched. Germline V gene lookup returns CDR1 SEHNR and CDR2 FQNEAQ (reference sequence). The CDR3 is 15 residues long. This chain's CDR3 is CASRPGLAGGLEQYF. CDR3 nucleotides: TGTGCCAGCAGACCGGGACTAGCGGGGGGGCTCGAGCAGTACTTC.